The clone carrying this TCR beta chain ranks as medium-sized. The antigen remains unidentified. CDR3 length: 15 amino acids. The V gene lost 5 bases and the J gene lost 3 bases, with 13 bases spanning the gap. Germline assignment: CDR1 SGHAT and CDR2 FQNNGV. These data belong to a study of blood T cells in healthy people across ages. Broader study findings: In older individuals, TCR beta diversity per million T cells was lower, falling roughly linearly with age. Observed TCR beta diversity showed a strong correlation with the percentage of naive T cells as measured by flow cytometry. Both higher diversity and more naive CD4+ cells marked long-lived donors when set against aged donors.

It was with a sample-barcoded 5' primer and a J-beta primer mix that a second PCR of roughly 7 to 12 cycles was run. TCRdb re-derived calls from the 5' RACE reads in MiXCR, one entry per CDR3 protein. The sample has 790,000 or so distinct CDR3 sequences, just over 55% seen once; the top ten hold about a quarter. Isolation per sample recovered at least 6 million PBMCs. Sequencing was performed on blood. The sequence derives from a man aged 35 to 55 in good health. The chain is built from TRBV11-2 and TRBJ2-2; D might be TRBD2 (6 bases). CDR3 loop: CASSQNTGDTGELFF. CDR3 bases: TGTGCCAGCAGCCAGAACACGGGGGACACCGGGGAGCTGTTTTTT. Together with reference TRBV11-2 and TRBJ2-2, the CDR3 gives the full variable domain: EAGVAQSPRYKIIEKRQSVAFWCNPISGHATLYWYQQILGQGPKLLIQFQNNGVVDDSQLPKDRFSAERLKGVDSTLKIQPAKLEDSAVYLCASSQNTGDTGELFFGEGSRLTVL.